This T cell receptor (beta chain) was sequenced in a study of blood T cell repertoires in COVID-19. On the study more broadly: Samples taken during acute and convalescent COVID-19 were collected in the United States, Italy and Spain. The cDNA or gDNA used as material had been derived from T cells, B-cell-depleted T cells, or PBMCs.

Original analysis: Reference gene primer amplification yielded estimated nucleated cell counts. Clones were sequenced by immunoSEQ multiplex PCR, and TCRdb holds only the in-frame ones, with some missing. The V and J calls and clone size are taken from that table; D and trimming were inferred from the DNA. The sample carries 200,000 or so clones, roughly four fifths recorded once. V lost 4 bases and J 4 bases, leaving 19 bases between the germline ends. This CDR3 region has 16 residues. Germline V gene lookup returns CDR1 SGHVS and CDR2 FQNEAQ. This sequence originates from a woman aged 55-70 years with acute or convalescent COVID-19. The sample consisted of peripheral blood. The rearrangement joins TRBV7-8 to TRBJ1-2; D possibly corresponds to TRBD1 (6 bases). The CDR3 coding sequence is TGTGCCAGCAGCTCCACGGTAGGGGGTGACGGCTATGGCTACACCTTC. It specifies CASSSTVGGDGYGYTF. Looking up the rest from reference TRBV7-8 and TRBJ1-2 gives the full variable domain: GAGVSQSPRYKVAKRGQDVALRCDPISGHVSLFWYQQALGQGPEFLTYFQNEAQLDKSGLPSDRFFAERPEGSVSTLKIQRTQQEDSAVYLCASSSTVGGDGYGYTFGSGTRLTVV.